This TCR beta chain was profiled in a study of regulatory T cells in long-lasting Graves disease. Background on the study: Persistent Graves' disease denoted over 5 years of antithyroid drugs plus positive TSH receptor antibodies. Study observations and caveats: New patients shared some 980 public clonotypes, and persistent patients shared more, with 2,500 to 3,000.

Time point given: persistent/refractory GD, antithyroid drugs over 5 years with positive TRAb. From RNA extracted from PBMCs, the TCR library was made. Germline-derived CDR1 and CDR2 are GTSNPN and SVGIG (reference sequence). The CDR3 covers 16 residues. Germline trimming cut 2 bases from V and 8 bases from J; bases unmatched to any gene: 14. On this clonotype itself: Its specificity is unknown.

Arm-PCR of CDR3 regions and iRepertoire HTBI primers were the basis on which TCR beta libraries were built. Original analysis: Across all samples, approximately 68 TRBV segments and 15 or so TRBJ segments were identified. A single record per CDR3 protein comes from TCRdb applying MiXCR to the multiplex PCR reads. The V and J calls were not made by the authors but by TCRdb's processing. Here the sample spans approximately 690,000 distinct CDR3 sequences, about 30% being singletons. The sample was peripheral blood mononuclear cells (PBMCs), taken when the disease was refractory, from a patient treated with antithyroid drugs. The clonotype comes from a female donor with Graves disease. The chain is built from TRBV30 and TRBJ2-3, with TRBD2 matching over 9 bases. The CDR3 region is CAWSPRTSARIITQYF. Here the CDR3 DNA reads TGTGCCTGGAGTCCCCGGACTAGCGCAAGAATAATTACGCAGTATTTT.